The subject of this entry is one T cell receptor (beta chain). Its antigen target is currently unknown. One base away there is no much larger clone; base qualities are not given. The data were taken from a study of cytomegalovirus exposure and HLA in healthy donors (dated by TCRdb to 2016 to 2017). At the level of the whole study: An earlier analysis of fewer than 750 of the donors reported around 280 Gb of sequence data and 95 million to 120 million unique TCR beta sequences obtained from 180 million or so T cells. Using immunosequencing, the study profiled T cell repertoires from roughly 650 subjects and related those repertoires to cytomegalovirus serostatus. An early release covering about 600 HLA-typed donors comprised 250 to 350 gigabases of sequencing data and tens of millions of unique TCR sequences. Rather than using new phenotypic data, the later analysis identified candidate immune exposures from TCR beta sequences and from how often those sequences occurred across donors. Among the roughly 380 genotyped donors, under 90% belonged to the genetic ancestry cluster associated with self-reported Caucasian donors. A few DR-DQ haplotypes were treated as single units for association and clustering because of strong linkage in the cohort. High-throughput TCR immunosequencing, statistical association of individual TCRs with disease status, and machine learning were combined to predict cytomegalovirus infection status. The study aimed to test whether signatures of past pathogen exposure could be identified by cataloging public T cell receptors. Both class I and class II loci were covered by HLA typing, at four-digit resolution. Among roughly 400 genotyped donors of the cohort, an average of approximately 240,000 unique TCR beta nucleotide sequences was sequenced per donor, of which 15% to 20% were non-productive. A later analysis re-examined previously published TCR beta repertoires from 500 to 700 donors and added high-resolution HLA genotyping to investigate patterns of TCR occurrence. Every repertoire in the discovery cohort had been generated on one and the same sequencing platform. The number of donors typed differed by locus, with roughly 620-640 for A, B, C, DRB1 and DQB1, more than 500 for DQA1, approximately 570 for DPA1, and around 430 for DPB1. Donor age, sex, ethnicity and CMV serostatus were compiled alongside the repertoire data. To decide whether each TCR beta V gene segment behaved as functional or pseudogenic, an earlier analysis of 587 of the donors relied on high-throughput TCR beta sequencing. A later genetic analysis used genome-wide SNP genotypes for 398 of the 666 donors, treating that subset as a discovery cohort. In addition to the first cohort of 666 subjects, a separate validation cohort of about 120 different subjects was used.

The cohort consisted of more than 650 healthy bone marrow donors. At the time of sampling, every cohort member was nominally healthy, though immune exposures that went unrecorded were likely present. The donor was CMV seronegative and belonged to the group of several hundred seronegative cohort members. A peripheral blood sample was collected from each donor, and TCR beta sequencing was performed on peripheral blood mononuclear cells. The Qiagen DNeasy Blood Extraction Kit was used to extract genomic DNA from the blood cell samples. What the authors observed across the whole study: A later analysis found that TCR association rates varied across HLA loci, with DRB1 alleles showing the most associated TCRs and HLA-C alleles the fewest. Correlated functional status among segregating V segments might reflect linkage disequilibrium, but an unknown experimental factor could not be ruled out. Roughly uniform sequencing depth across donors was assumed in presence/absence analyses, although this assumption may not hold. A later genetic analysis associated a missense DCLRE1C variant with V-gene and J-gene trimming of TCR beta chains, and an independent cohort replicated the association. In both the original and validation cohorts, the classifier was reported to diagnose cytomegalovirus status with high specificity and sensitivity. Three of the identified cytomegalovirus-associated TCR beta chains were confirmed in vitro to be specific for cytomegalovirus antigens. According to the authors, the approach could potentially be generalized to other disease states and immunological phenotypes. Roughly 15 rarely observed V segments, including chromosome 9 orphons, were excluded from the earlier analysis of several hundred of the donors because counts were too low. Because HLA typing was missing for some donors at each locus, association tests included only the typed subset. The study listed approximately 160 TCR beta chains as associated with cytomegalovirus. In a later analysis, around 17,000 TCR beta sequences were associated with specific HLA alleles at a false discovery rate of 0.05. A further reported finding was that TCR beta sequences accurately predicted the HLA-A and HLA-B alleles for most subjects in the first cohort. Several of the top co-occurrence clusters appeared to be linked to parvovirus B19, influenza, CMV and Epstein-Barr virus, according to a later analysis. For the cohort, immune exposure information was limited to CMV serostatus. Because the 87-base-pair reads could not distinguish some IMGT-functional V segments, including TRBV6-2 and TRBV6-3, those segments were excluded. Most TCR sequences were seen in very few donors, while some public TCRs were found in many individuals. A group of highly shared sequence variants was considered likely to be a technical artifact of the sequencing pipeline. In a later genetic analysis, fewer N-insertions in productive TCRs were reported among donors in an Asian-associated ancestry cluster than the roughly 640-donor mean. Assigning TCR associations to individual alleles was difficult when HLA alleles, especially DR and DQ, strongly co-occurred. According to a later analysis, most CMV-associated TCR beta chains appeared to be HLA-restricted, and the HLA associations seemed to be driven largely by CMV exposure. This cohort had only TCR beta chains sequenced, and the lack of alpha or paired-chain data limited which features could be detected. A later analysis found that HLA-associated TCR beta chains were more clonally expanded and had lower generation probabilities than equally common non-associated chains. In an earlier analysis of several hundred of the donors, most TCR beta V segments were observed in productive rearrangements about 90% or about 30% of the time, broadly matching IMGT annotations.

CDR1 and CDR2 were assigned from the germline V gene as LGHNA and YSLEER. CDR3 length: 14 amino acids, cysteine to phenylalanine. Only CDR3 DNA remains: 42 bases, in frame from the first base. Between the V and J ends, shortened by 0 bases and 7 bases respectively, the junction contains 13 bases. Libraries were prepared through the immunoSEQ multiplex PCR assay. A mixture of 60 forward primers for TCR Vbeta segments and 13 reverse primers for TCR Jbeta segments was used in the multiplex PCR. The CDR3 region of rearranged TCR beta genes was amplified from genomic DNA by a multiplex PCR assay. On the Illumina HiSeq System, the amplified TCR beta libraries were sequenced as 87-base-pair reads. In the source study's methods: A later analysis tallied around 87 million unique TCR beta chains across the 666 repertoires, and approximately 12 million of those chains were shared by two or more donors. To remove PCR and sequencing errors, raw reads were error-corrected and collapsed into unique sequences using a nearest-neighbor algorithm that merged closely related sequences. To assign V, D and J gene segments, CDR3 sequences were aligned to IMGT reference sequences. For a sequence to be retained, a match of at least six nucleotides was required to both a V gene segment and a J gene segment. Rearrangements were classified as productive when the CDR3 lacked stop codons and remained in frame with V and J, and all other rearrangements were classified as non-productive. Following IMGT convention, CDR3 was defined as the stretch from the second conserved V-encoded cysteine up to the conserved J-encoded phenylalanine. Sequences without an unambiguous match to a single V gene segment were excluded from the earlier analysis of 450 to 650 of the donors. An earlier analysis of several hundred of the donors classified V segments as functional when productive rearrangements were above 56.7% and as segregating when the standard deviation between donors was above 5%. To diagnose cytomegalovirus status from the catalog of TCR beta chain sequences, a statistical classification framework was built. A later analysis assigned V and J genes by comparing TCR nucleotide sequences with IMGT/GENE-DB human TR gene sequences. A later analysis assigned CDR3 sequences and most-parsimonious VDJ recombination scenarios with the TCRdist pipeline. A later analysis defined each TCR beta chain by its CDR3 amino acid sequence plus V-gene family, and excluded reads lacking a unique V-gene family. To address suspected cross-contamination and a sequencing artifact, a later analysis removed 592 highly shared, low-generation-probability nucleotide sequences. A later analysis calculated a clonal expansion index for each public chain from normalized within-repertoire ranks of inferred template counts. In a later analysis, generation probabilities were computed using a VDJ recombination model fitted to out-of-frame rearrangements, and the results were checked against IGoR. In a later analysis, hypergeometric tests were used to score TCR-TCR, TCR-HLA and TCR-CMV co-occurrence, with a repertoire-size bias correction applied to TCR pairs. To estimate false discovery rates, a later analysis permuted the HLA or CMV assignments 20 times. A later analysis grouped co-occurring TCRs with DBSCAN, adding TCRdist sequence similarity when clustering within HLA-allele-positive subsets. Repertoires with fewer than 30,000 or more than 120,000 public chains, plus five repertoires with anomalous nucleotide sharing, were excluded from co-occurrence clustering. In TCRdb, the immuneACCESS table is reduced to in-frame sequences with V and J assigned. These tables do not hold every clone; where another copy was compared, an unresolved V gene accounts for under half, and the others remain unexplained. V, J and clone size are taken as reported in that table, and D and trimming were inferred from the DNA itself. Counted in this sample were under 200,000 clones; roughly 77% of them appeared once. The ten largest clones capture less than 5.5% of the sample.

Sequencing input: PBMCs. This clonotype originated in a male donor in good health and CMV-seronegative. The receptor chain draws on TRBV4-3 and TRBJ2-7, with a tentative D gene TRBD1 over 5 matching bases. The DNA reads as follows: TGCGCCAGCAGCCAAGAACCAGGGAAGAGAGAGCAGTACTTC. It is translated as CASSQEPGKREQYF.